This T cell receptor (beta chain) was retrieved from a study of blood T cell repertoires in COVID-19. This table comes from immunoSEQ multiplex PCR, and its TCRdb copy is limited to in-frame clones, with some not included. The table records around 300,000 clones, around 86% of them present only once. The sequencing input was peripheral blood. The TCR sequence derives from a man in his forties or fifties with acute or convalescent COVID-19.

The CDR3 here is CASSPSGQGKGNTIYF. The DNA of the CDR3 is TGTGCCAGCAGCCCCTCGGGACAGGGAAAGGGAAACACCATATATTTT. The V and J genes are TRBV3-1 (or the pseudogene TRBV3-2) and TRBJ1-3, with 9 bases identical to TRBD1. The CDR3 runs to 16 residues. Germline V gene lookup returns CDR1 LGHDT and CDR2 YNNKEL (reference sequence). The V segment lost 4 bases and the J segment 4 bases; nucleotides outside the gene matches: 8.